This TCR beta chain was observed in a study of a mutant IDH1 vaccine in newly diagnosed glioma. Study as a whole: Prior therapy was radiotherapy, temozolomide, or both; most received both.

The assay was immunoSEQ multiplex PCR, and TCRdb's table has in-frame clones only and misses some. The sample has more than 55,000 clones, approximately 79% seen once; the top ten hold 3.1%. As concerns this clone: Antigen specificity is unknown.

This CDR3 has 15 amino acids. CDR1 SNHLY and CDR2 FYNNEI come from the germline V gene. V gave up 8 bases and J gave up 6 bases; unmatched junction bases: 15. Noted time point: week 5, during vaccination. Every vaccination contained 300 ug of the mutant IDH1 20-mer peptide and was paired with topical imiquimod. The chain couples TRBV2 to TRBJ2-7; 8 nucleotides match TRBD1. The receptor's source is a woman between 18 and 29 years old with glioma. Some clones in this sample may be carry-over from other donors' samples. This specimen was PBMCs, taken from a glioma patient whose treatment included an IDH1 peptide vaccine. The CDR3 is CASETVTGGTPEQYF. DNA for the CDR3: TGTGCCAGCGAGACCGTAACAGGGGGAACCCCCGAGCAGTACTTC. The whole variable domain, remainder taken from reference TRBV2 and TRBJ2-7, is EPEVTQTPSHQVTQMGQEVILRCVPISNHLYFYWYRQILGQKVEFLVSFYNNEISEKSEIFDDQFSVERPDGSNFTLKIRSTKLEDSAMYFCASETVTGGTPEQYFGPGTRLTVT.